The sequence of this T cell receptor beta chain was determined in a study of T cell responses to AZD1222 COVID-19 vaccine. The protocol was immunoSEQ multiplex PCR, while the TCRdb copy is restricted to in-frame clones and leaves out a portion. This sample carries 150,000 or so clones, about 92% of them seen once, and the ten largest clones take under 20%. The CDR3 sequence is 14 residues long. CDR1 is ENHRY and CDR2 is SYGVKD in the germline V gene. The ends lost 5 bases at V and 5 bases at J; junction bases unmatched: 5. This chain links TRBV10-3 with TRBJ1-1; 10 bases agree with TRBD1. This specimen was peripheral blood, taken on day 0 of AZD1222 vaccination. The sequence was obtained from an adult in good health. The CDR3 loop reads CAISKGQGLTEAFF. The CDR3 DNA sequence: TGTGCCATCAGTAAGGGACAGGGGTTGACTGAAGCTTTCTTT.